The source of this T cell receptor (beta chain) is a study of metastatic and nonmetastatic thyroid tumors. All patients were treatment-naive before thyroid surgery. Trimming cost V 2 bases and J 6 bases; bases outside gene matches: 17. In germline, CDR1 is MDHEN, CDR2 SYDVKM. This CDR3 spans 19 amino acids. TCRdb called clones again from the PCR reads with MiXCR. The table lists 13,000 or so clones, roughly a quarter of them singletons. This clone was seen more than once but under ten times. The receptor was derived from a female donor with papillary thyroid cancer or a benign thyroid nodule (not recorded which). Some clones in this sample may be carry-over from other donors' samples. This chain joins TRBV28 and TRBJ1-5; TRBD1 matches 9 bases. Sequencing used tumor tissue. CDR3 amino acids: CASSLGRSRGQGNSQPQHF. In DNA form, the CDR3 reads TGTGCCAGCAGTTTAGGTCGTAGCCGGGGACAGGGTAACAGTCAGCCCCAGCATTTT.